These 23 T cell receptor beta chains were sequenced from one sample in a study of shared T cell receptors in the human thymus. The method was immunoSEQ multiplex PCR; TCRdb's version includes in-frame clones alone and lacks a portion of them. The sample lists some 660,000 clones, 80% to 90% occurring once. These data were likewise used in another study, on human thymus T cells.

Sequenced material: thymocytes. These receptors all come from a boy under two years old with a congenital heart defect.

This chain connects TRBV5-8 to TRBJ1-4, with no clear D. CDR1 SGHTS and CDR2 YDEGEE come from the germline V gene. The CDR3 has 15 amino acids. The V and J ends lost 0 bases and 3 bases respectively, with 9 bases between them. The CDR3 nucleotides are TGTGCCAGCAGCTTGGCGGGGATTTCTAATGAAAAACTGTTTTTT. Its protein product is CASSLAGISNEKLFF.

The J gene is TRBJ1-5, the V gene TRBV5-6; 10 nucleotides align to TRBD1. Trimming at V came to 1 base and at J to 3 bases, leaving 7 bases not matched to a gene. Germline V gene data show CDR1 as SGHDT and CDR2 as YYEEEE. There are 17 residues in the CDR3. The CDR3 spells CASSLNPGQGTNQPQHF. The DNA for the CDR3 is TGTGCCAGCAGCTTGAATCCGGGACAGGGGACCAATCAGCCCCAGCATTTT. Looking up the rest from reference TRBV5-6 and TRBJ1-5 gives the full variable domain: DAGVTQSPTHLIKTRGQQVTLRCSPKSGHDTVSWYQQALGQGPQFIFQYYEEEERQRGNFPDRFSGHQFPNYSSELNVNALLLGDSALYLCASSLNPGQGTNQPQHFGDGTRLSIL.

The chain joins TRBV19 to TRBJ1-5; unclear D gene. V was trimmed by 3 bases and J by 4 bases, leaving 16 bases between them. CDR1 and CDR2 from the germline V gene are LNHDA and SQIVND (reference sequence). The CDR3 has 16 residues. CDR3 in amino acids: CASSIVSYLPNQPQHF. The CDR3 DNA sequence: TGTGCCAGTAGTATCGTGTCGTATCTCCCGAATCAGCCCCAGCATTTT.

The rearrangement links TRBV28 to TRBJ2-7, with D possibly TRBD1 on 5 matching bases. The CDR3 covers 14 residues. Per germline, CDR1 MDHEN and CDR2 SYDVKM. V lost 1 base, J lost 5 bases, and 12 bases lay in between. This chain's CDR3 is CASSLSRDVDEQYF. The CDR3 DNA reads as TGTGCCAGCAGTTTATCCAGGGATGTCGACGAGCAGTACTTC. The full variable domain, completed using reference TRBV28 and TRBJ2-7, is DVKVTQSSRYLVKRTGEKVFLECVQDMDHENMFWYRQDPGLGLRLIYFSYDVKMKEKGDIPEGYSVSREKKERFSLILESASTNQTSMYLCASSLSRDVDEQYFGPGTRLTVT.

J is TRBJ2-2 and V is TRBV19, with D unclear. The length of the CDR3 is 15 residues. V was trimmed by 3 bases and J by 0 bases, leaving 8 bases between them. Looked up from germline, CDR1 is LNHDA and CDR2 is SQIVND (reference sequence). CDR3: CASSIPQANTGELFF. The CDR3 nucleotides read TGTGCCAGTAGTATCCCCCAGGCGAACACCGGGGAGCTGTTTTTT.

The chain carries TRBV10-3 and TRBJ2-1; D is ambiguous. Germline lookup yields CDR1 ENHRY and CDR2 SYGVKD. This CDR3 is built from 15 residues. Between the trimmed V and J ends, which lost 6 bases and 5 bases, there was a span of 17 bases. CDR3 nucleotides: TGTGCCATCAGCCACCTACCGGGTGACGACAATGAGCAGTTCTTC. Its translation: CAISHLPGDDNEQFF.

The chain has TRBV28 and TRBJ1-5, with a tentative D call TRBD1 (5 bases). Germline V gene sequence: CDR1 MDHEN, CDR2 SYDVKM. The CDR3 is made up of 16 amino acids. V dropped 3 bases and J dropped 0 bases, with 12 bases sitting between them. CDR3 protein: CASSFLDRYSNQPQHF. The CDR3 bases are TGTGCCAGCAGTTTCTTAGACAGATATAGCAATCAGCCCCAGCATTTT.

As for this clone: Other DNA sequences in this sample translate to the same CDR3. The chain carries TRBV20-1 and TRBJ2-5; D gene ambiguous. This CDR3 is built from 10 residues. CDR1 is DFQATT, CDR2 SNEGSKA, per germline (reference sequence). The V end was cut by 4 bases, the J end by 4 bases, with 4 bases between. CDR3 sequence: CSATGETQYF. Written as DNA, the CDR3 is TGCAGTGCTACAGGAGAGACCCAGTACTTC.

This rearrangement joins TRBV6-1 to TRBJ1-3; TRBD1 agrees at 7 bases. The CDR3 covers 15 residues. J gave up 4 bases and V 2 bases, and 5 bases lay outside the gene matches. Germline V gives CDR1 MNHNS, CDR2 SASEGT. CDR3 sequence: CASSEWGRGGNTIYF. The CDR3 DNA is TGTGCCAGCAGTGAATGGGGCAGGGGGGGAAACACCATATATTTT.

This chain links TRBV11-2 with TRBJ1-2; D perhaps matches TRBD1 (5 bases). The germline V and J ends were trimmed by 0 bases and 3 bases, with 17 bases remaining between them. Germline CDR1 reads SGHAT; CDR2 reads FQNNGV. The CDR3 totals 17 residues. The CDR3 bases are TGTGCCAGCAGCTTAGATCGATCGGGGGTCCCGGACTATGGCTACACCTTC. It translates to CASSLDRSGVPDYGYTF.

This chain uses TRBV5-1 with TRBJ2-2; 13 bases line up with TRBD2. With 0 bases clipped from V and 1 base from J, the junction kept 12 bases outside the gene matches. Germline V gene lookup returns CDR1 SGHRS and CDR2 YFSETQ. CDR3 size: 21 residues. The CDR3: CASSLASTSGGPPMNTGELFF. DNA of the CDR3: TGCGCCAGCAGCTTGGCCTCGACTAGCGGGGGGCCCCCAATGAACACCGGGGAGCTGTTTTTT.

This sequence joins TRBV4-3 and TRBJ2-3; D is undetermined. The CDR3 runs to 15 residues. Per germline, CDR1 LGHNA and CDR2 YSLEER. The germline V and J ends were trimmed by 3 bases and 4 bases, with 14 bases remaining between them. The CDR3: CASSHNLFAADTQYF. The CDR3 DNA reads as TGCGCCAGCAGCCACAATTTATTCGCGGCAGATACGCAGTATTTT.

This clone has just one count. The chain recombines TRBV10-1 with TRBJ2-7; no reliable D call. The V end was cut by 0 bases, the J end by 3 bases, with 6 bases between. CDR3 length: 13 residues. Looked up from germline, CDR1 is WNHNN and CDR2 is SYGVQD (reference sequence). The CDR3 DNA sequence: TGCGCCAGCAGTGAGTCGGTAGACTACGAGCAGTACTTC. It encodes CASSESVDYEQYF.

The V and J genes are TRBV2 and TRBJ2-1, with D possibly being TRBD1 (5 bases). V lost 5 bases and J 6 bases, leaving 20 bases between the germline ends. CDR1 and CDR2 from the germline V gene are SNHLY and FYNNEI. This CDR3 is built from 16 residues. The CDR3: CASSFKAGMGANEQFF. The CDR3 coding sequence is TGTGCCAGCAGTTTTAAAGCAGGGATGGGTGCCAATGAGCAGTTCTTC.

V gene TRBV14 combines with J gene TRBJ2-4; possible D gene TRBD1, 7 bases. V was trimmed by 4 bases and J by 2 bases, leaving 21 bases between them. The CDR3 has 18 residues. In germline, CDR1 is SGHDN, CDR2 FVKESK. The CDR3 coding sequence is TGTGCCAGCAGCCCGAAGGATACCCAGGGGGGTTCCAAAAACATTCAGTACTTC. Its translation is CASSPKDTQGGSKNIQYF.

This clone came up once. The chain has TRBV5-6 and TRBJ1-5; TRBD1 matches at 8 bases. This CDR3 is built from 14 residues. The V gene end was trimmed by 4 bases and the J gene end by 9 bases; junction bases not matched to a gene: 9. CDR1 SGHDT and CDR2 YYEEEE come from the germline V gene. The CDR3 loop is CASSPDRGKGPQHF. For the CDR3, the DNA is TGTGCCAGCAGCCCTGACAGGGGCAAAGGGCCCCAGCATTTT.

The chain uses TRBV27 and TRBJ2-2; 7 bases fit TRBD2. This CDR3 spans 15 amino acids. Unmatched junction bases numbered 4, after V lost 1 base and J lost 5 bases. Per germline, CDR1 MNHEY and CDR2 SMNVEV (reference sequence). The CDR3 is CASSLFVGGTGELFF. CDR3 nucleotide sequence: TGTGCCAGCAGTTTATTCGTGGGGGGGACCGGGGAGCTGTTTTTT.

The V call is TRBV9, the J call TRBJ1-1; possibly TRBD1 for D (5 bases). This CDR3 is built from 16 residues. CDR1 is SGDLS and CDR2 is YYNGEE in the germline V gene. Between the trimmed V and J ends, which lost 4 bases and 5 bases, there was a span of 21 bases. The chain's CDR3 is CASSPRQLAVGTEAFF. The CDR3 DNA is TGTGCCAGCAGCCCCCGACAGTTGGCGGTTGGTACTGAAGCTTTCTTT.

Here the CDR3 reads CASSAGGSGNEQFF. For the CDR3, the DNA is TGTGCCAGCAGTGCGGGGGGATCCGGCAATGAGCAGTTCTTC. The chain employs TRBV6-4 and TRBJ2-1, with 7 bases fitting TRBD2. Germline V lookup: CDR1 MRHNA, CDR2 SNTAGT. V was pared by 4 bases and J by 6 bases, with 6 bases of the junction left unmatched. The CDR3 consists of 14 residues.

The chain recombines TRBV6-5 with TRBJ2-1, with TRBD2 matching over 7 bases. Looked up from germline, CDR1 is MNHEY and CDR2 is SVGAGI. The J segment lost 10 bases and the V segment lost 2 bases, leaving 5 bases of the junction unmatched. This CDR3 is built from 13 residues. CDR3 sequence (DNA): TGTGCCAGCAGTTACGTAGCGGGCGACGAGCAGTTCTTC. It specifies CASSYVAGDEQFF.

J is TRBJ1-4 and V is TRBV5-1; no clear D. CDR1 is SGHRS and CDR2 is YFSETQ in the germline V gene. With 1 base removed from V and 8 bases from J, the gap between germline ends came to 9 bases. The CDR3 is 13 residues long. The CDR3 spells CASSLRGGEKLFF. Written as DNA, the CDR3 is TGCGCCAGCAGCTTGCGTGGAGGGGAAAAACTGTTTTTT.

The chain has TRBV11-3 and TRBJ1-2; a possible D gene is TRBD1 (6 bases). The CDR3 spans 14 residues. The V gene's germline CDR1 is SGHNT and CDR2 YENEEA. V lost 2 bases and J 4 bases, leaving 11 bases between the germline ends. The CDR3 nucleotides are TGTGCCAGCAGCTTATTTCGGGACATCTATGGCTACACCTTC. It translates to CASSLFRDIYGYTF. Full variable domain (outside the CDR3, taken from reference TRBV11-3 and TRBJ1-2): EAGVVQSPRYKIIEKKQPVAFWCNPISGHNTLYWYLQNLGQGPELLIRYENEEAVDDSQLPKDRFSAERLKGVDSTLKIQPAELGDSAVYLCASSLFRDIYGYTFGSGTRLTVV.

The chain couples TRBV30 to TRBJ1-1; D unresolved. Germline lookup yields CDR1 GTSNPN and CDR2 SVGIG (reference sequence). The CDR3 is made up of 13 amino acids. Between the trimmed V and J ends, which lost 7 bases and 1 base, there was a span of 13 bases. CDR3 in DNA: TGTGCCTCAACCAAGGAGGGGAACACTGAAGCTTTCTTT. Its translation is CASTKEGNTEAFF.